This T cell receptor (beta chain) was documented in a study of blood T cell repertoires in COVID-19. Germline-derived CDR1 and CDR2 are SQVTM and ANQGSEA. V trimming: 2 bases; J trimming: 0 bases; junction bases outside the gene matches: 11. The length of the CDR3 is 17 residues. Assay used: immunoSEQ multiplex PCR; TCRdb lists only in-frame clones, some missing. This sample carries around 100,000 clones, roughly 86% of them seen once, and the ten largest clones take around a tenth. Material for sequencing was peripheral blood. This TCR was sampled from a woman in her thirties with acute or convalescent COVID-19. The chain employs TRBV29-1 and TRBJ2-3; the match to TRBD1 covers 7 bases. The CDR3: CSVEWAGGDTSTDTQYF. CDR3 nucleotide sequence: TGCAGCGTTGAATGGGCAGGGGGTGACACTAGCACAGATACGCAGTATTTT.